This record concerns one T cell receptor (beta chain) sequence. J was trimmed by 6 bases and V by 7 bases; bases with no gene match: 16. Germline V gene lookup returns CDR1 SGHTA and CDR2 FQGTGA. The CDR3 sequence is 17 residues long. This specimen belongs to a study of blood T cell repertoires in COVID-19. Study summary: PBMCs, B-cell-depleted T cells, or T cells provided the cDNA or gDNA that made up the material.

In the authors' workflow: Cell counts per sample came from amplifying reference gene primers. Sequencing used immunoSEQ multiplex PCR; TCRdb keeps in-frame clones, though not all of them. The V and J calls and clone size come from that table; D and trimming were worked out from the DNA. Of about 81,000 clones listed, around 88% were seen once; the top ten hold roughly 4.8%. The receptor was isolated from a woman of 80 years or more with acute or convalescent COVID-19. The sequenced sample was peripheral blood. V gene TRBV7-3 combines with J gene TRBJ2-1; 9 bases are shared with TRBD1. CDR3 nucleotide sequence: TGTGCCAGCACCATTAGCCCCCCGGGACAGGGTCTCAATGAGCAGTTCTTC. This translates into CASTISPPGQGLNEQFF.